These 2 T cell receptor beta chains share one sample of origin, sequenced in a study of beta chain features in type 1 diabetes. Study outcomes and limitations: TCRB CDR3s from Type 1 diabetes patients were moderately but significantly shorter in all four CD4+ subsets.

Their target antigens are unknown. Every isolated RNA sample was fully reverse transcribed, so sequencing captured expressed TCRB transcripts. Using immunoSEQ multiplex PCR, the repertoire was profiled, and TCRdb retains in-frame clones only, with some absent. The profile shows about 150,000 clones, 10% of them singletons. Sequences were obtained from central memory CD4+ T cells from blood. The receptor source for this set is a man aged 25 to 40 with type 1 diabetes.

V usage is TRBV4-3 and J usage is TRBJ1-3; D remains ambiguous. The CDR3 sequence is 15 residues long. V was clipped by 4 bases and J by 0 bases, with 10 bases between them. From germline, CDR1 is LGHNA and CDR2 YSLEER. The DNA for the CDR3 is TGCGCCAGCAGCCGACTAGGGCCCTCTGGAAACACCATATATTTT. Protein: CASSRLGPSGNTIYF.

The V gene is TRBV6-5, the J gene TRBJ1-1; D gene unclear. This CDR3 contains 13 residues. With 4 bases removed from V and 1 base from J, the gap between germline ends came to 7 bases. Per the germline V gene, CDR1 is MNHEY and CDR2 is SVGAGI. CDR3 in amino acids: CASSFNRNTEAFF. CDR3 DNA: TGTGCCAGCAGTTTTAACAGGAACACTGAAGCTTTCTTT.